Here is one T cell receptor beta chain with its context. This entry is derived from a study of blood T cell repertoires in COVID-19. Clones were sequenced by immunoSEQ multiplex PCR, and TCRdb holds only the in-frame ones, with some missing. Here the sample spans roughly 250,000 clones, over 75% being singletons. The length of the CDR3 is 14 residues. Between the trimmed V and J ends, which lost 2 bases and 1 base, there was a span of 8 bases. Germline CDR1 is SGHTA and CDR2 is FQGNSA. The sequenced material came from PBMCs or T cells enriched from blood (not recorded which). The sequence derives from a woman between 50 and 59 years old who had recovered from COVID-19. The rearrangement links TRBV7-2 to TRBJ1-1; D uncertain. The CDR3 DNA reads TGTGCCAGCAGCTTATTTTCAGGGAACACTGAAGCTTTCTTT. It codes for CASSLFSGNTEAFF.